This T cell receptor beta chain was recovered during a study of a mutant IDH1 vaccine in newly diagnosed glioma. Study-wide context: Of the patients given treatment, approximately 62% were male and approximately 40% were female, and a mean age of roughly 40 years was recorded. Most had both radiotherapy and temozolomide beforehand; others had only one.

Sequencing used immunoSEQ multiplex PCR; TCRdb keeps in-frame clones, though not all of them. The sample lists some 51,000 clones, just under 80% occurring once. For this clone: Its antigen is not identified.

Time point denoted: week 5, during vaccination. A 20-mer mutant IDH1 peptide at 300 ug was injected subcutaneously with topical imiquimod. The sample consisted of PBMCs, taken from a glioma patient whose treatment included an IDH1 peptide vaccine. The TCR sequence derives from a man aged 45-65 years with glioma.

The chain's CDR3 is CSVGQGISYEQYF. Written as DNA, the CDR3 is TGCAGCGTCGGACAGGGGATTTCCTACGAGCAGTACTTC. The chain joins TRBV29-1 to TRBJ2-7, with 9 bases matching TRBD1. This CDR3 has 13 amino acids. Trimming at V came to 6 bases and at J to 1 base, leaving 4 bases not matched to a gene. Per germline, CDR1 SQVTM and CDR2 ANQGSEA.